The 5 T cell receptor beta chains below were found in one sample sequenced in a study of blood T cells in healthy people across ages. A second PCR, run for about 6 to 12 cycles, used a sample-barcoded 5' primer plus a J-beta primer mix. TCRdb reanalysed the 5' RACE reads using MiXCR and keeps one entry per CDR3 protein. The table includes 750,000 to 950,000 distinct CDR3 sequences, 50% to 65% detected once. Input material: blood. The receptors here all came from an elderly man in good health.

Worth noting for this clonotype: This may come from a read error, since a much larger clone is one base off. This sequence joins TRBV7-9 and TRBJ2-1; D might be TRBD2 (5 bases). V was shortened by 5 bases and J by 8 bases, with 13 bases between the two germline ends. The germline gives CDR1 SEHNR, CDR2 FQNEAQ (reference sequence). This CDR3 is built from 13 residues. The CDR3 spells CASSHGPRDEQFF. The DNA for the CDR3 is TGTGCCAGCAGCCATGGGCCGAGGGATGAGCAGTTCTTC.

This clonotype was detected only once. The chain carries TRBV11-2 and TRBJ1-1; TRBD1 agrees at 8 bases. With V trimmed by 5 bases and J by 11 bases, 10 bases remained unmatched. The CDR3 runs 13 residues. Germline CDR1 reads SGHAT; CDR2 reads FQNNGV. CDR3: CASSLTGAGGAFF. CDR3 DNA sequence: TGTGCCAGCAGCCTGACAGGGGCGGGTGGGGCTTTCTTT. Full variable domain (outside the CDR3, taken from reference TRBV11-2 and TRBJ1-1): EAGVAQSPRYKIIEKRQSVAFWCNPISGHATLYWYQQILGQGPKLLIQFQNNGVVDDSQLPKDRFSAERLKGVDSTLKIQPAKLEDSAVYLCASSLTGAGGAFFGQGTRLTVV.

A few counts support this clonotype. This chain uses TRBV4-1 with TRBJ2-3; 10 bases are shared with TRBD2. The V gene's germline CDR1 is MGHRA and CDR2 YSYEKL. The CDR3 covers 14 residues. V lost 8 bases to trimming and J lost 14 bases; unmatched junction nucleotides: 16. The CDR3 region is CASRRAGGVGYAYF. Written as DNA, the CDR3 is TGCGCCAGCCGACGAGCGGGAGGGGTAGGATACGCGTATTTT.

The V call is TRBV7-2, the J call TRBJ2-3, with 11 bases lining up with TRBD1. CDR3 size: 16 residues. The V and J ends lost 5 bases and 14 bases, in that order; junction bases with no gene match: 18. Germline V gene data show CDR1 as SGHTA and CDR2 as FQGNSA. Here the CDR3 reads CASSQSGQGAGRYAYF. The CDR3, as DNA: TGTGCCAGCAGCCAAAGTGGACAGGGGGCAGGAAGATACGCGTATTTT.

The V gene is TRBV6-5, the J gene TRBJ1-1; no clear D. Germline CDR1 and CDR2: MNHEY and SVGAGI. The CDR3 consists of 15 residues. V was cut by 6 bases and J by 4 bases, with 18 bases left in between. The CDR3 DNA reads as TGTGCCAGCAGAAAAGCTGGGTTTCGGGGCACTGAAGCTTTCTTT. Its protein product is CASRKAGFRGTEAFF.